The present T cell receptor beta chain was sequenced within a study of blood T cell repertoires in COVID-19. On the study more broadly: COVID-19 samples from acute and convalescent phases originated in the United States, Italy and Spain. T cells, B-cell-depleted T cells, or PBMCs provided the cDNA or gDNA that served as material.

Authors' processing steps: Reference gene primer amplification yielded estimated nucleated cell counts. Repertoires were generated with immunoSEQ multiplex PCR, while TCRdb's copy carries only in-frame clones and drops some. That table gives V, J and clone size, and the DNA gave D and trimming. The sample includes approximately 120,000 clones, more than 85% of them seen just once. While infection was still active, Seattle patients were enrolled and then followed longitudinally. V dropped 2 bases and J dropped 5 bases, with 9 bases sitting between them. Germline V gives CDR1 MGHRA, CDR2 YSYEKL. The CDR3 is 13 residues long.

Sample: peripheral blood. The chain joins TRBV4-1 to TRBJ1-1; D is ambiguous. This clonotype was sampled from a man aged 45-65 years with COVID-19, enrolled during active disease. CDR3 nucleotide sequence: TGCGCCAGCAGCCAATGGGTGCGGACTGAAGCTTTCTTT. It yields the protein CASSQWVRTEAFF.